This passage covers 4 T cell receptor beta chains from one sample sequenced in a study of blood T cell repertoires in COVID-19. Generated by immunoSEQ multiplex PCR, the TCRdb table keeps only in-frame clones and is missing some. The sample has about 240,000 clones; approximately 83% are singletons. The sequencing input was PBMCs or T cells enriched from blood (not recorded which). The receptors were gathered from a woman in her forties with acute COVID-19.

The rearrangement uses TRBV5-5 and TRBJ2-3, with 8 bases identical to TRBD2. The CDR3 runs 14 residues. With V trimmed by 0 bases and J by 5 bases, 2 bases remained unmatched. Germline loops: CDR1 SGHKS, CDR2 YYEKEE (reference sequence). DNA for the CDR3: TGTGCCAGCAGCTTGGGCGGGAGGATAGATACGCAGTATTTT. It yields the protein CASSLGGRIDTQYF.

The V and J genes are TRBV25-1 and TRBJ2-5; 8 bases fit TRBD2. CDR1 MGHDK and CDR2 SYGVNS come from the germline V gene. This CDR3 region has 16 residues. With 7 bases clipped from V and 1 base from J, the junction kept 11 bases outside the gene matches. The CDR3 region has the DNA TGTGCCAGCACCACCACTACTAGCGGATTCCAAGAGACCCAGTACTTC. Protein: CASTTTTSGFQETQYF.

This clone was observed once. This chain links TRBV3-1 (or the pseudogene TRBV3-2) with TRBJ2-1; maybe TRBD2 (5 bases). V was clipped by 4 bases and J by 5 bases, with 12 bases between them. Per the germline V gene, CDR1 is LGHDT and CDR2 is YNNKEL (reference sequence). CDR3 length: 14 residues. CDR3 in DNA: TGTGCCAGCAGCCCCCTGCGGGTAAACAATGAGCAGTTCTTC. Translating gives CASSPLRVNNEQFF.

The rearrangement joins TRBV3-1 (or the pseudogene TRBV3-2) to TRBJ2-3; D gene ambiguous. Trimming shortened V by 0 bases and J by 0 bases, and 7 bases separated the two germline ends. CDR1 and CDR2 (germline): LGHDT, YNNKEL (reference sequence). The length of the CDR3 is 15 residues. CDR3 DNA sequence: TGTGCCAGCAGCCAAGATGCGGATAGCACAGATACGCAGTATTTT. Residues: CASSQDADSTDTQYF.